The sequence of this T cell receptor (beta chain) was determined in a study of Graves' ophthalmopathy and Graves' hyperthyroidism. Overall study: There was a collection of peripheral blood at initial diagnosis, before any treatment.

Germline V gene data show CDR1 as SGHVS and CDR2 as FNYEAQ. This CDR3 contains 15 residues. Amplified TCR beta CDR3 regions were obtained using RNA transcripts as template. Scientists carried out first-round RT-PCR using HTBI primers and then a second-round multiplex PCR. TCRdb used MiXCR to reprocess the multiplex PCR reads, holding one entry per CDR3 protein. Among 650,000 to 900,000 distinct CDR3 sequences listed, 40% were seen once. Regarding this clonotype: Its cognate antigen is unknown. Mismatch with germline at one junction end may stem from a read error.

Whole-study findings and limits: A model built from 13 signatures distinguished ophthalmopathy from stable hyperthyroidism with 87.88% sensitivity and around 78% specificity.

CAS ≥3, NOSPECS ≥4, moderate-to-severe activity and duration under 3 months marked donors with ophthalmopathy. The study excluded patients with other autoimmune diseases, uncontrolled infections, pregnancy or lactation. The chain uses TRBV7-6 and TRBJ1-1; 10 bases align to TRBD1. The receptor comes from an adult man with Graves' ophthalmopathy. Sequencing input: peripheral blood. CDR3 loop: CASSSRDRGMPEASF. The CDR3 DNA reads TGTGCCAGCAGCTCAAGGGACAGGGGTATGCCTGAAGCTTCCTTT.